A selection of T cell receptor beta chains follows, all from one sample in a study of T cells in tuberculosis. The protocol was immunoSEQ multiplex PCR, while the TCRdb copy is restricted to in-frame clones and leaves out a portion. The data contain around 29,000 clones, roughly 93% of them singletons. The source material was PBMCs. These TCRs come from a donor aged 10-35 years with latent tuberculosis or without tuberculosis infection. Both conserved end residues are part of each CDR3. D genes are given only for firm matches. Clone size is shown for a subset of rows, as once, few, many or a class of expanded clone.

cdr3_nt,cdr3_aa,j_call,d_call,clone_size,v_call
TGTGCCAGCAGTTATGAGGGACAGGGGGTTAAGGAGCAGTTCTTC,CASSYEGQGVKEQFF,TRBJ2-1,TRBD1,-,TRBV6-5
TGTGCCAGCTCACCGGGACAGGGGGCATGGGAGCAGTACTTC,CASSPGQGAWEQYF,TRBJ2-7,TRBD1,-,TRBV18
TGTGCCAGCAGCCGCGGACAGGGGGACCTTAGGAGGTATGGCTACACCTTC,CASSRGQGDLRRYGYTF,TRBJ1-2,TRBD1,-,TRBV7-9
TGTGCCAGCAGTCCCCCCCGGCCAGGCTTGAATGGCTACACCTTC,CASSPPRPGLNGYTF,TRBJ1-2,-,-,TRBV28
TGTGCCAGCAGTGAACGGGAATCACCCCTCCACTTT,CASSERESPLHF,TRBJ1-6,-,-,TRBV27
TGTGCCAGCAGCGTAGGCGGAAATCGCGAATACGAGCAGTACTTC,CASSVGGNREYEQYF,TRBJ2-7,-,-,TRBV9
TGTGCCAGCAGTGAATCTTTTAACTCTGGGGCCAACGTCCTGACTTTC,CASSESFNSGANVLTF,TRBJ2-6,-,once,TRBV25-1
TGTGCCAGCAGCAACTACAGGGGGATGGCGAGCAATCAGCCCCAGCATTTT,CASSNYRGMASNQPQHF,TRBJ1-5,TRBD1,-,TRBV7-9
TGTGCCAGCAGCCTCAGGGGGAATGAGCAGTTCTTC,CASSLRGNEQFF,TRBJ2-1,TRBD1,-,TRBV7-9
TGTGCCAGCAGCCAAGAAGTAGGCCAGGGTGACAATGAGCAGTTCTTC,CASSQEVGQGDNEQFF,TRBJ2-1,-,-,TRBV14
TGTGCCAGCAGTCGTCTTAGACTAGCGGGAGGCAGTGAGCAGTTCTTC,CASSRLRLAGGSEQFF,TRBJ2-1,TRBD2,-,TRBV27
TGTGCCAGCAGCCTTACCGGGCGGGGGATTAGTGAAAAACTGTTTTTT,CASSLTGRGISEKLFF,TRBJ1-4,-,-,TRBV5-5
TGTGCCAGCTCACCAGGGGCTGTGAACGAGCAGTACTTC,CASSPGAVNEQYF,TRBJ2-7,-,-,TRBV18
TGTGCCAGCAGTGAGGCAGGGAGGACAGATACGCAGTATTTT,CASSEAGRTDTQYF,TRBJ2-3,-,-,TRBV2
TGTGCCACCAGCAGAATAGGGGGCAATCAGCCCCAGCATTTT,CATSRIGGNQPQHF,TRBJ1-5,-,few,TRBV15
TGTGCCAGCAGTACAACCGCCTCCTACGAGCAGTACTTC,CASSTTASYEQYF,TRBJ2-7,-,few,TRBV2
TGTGCCAGCAGTACCGGGACAGGGTATAATCAGCCCCAGCATTTT,CASSTGTGYNQPQHF,TRBJ1-5,TRBD1,-,TRBV28
TGTGCCAGCAGTTATTCTAGCGGGGGGCCAACAGATACGCAGTATTTT,CASSYSSGGPTDTQYF,TRBJ2-3,TRBD2,-,TRBV6-5
TGCGCCAGCAGCTTGATGACAGGGGGTGGGTACGAGCAGTACTTC,CASSLMTGGGYEQYF,TRBJ2-7,TRBD1,-,TRBV5-1
TGTGCCAGCAGTCCTACCGGACAGATCGGATTCGCGACCACTGGAAACACCATATATTTT,CASSPTGQIGFATTGNTIYF,TRBJ1-3,-,-,TRBV28
TGCGCCAGCAGCTTGGTGGGCTACTCGAACACCGGGGAGCTGTTTTTT,CASSLVGYSNTGELFF,TRBJ2-2,-,-,TRBV5-1
TGTGCCAGCAGCCGAGACAGGACAACTAATGAAAAACTGTTTTTT,CASSRDRTTNEKLFF,TRBJ1-4,-,-,TRBV7-9